This entry concerns a single T cell receptor (beta chain). Its antigen is as yet unknown. Since the library was made to target alpha chains, this beta chain is a stray read and its abundance is not meaningful. This sample was taken from a study of spatial heterogeneity in lung cancer. The study's findings and limits: When ubiquitous and regional expanded TCRs were counted, their numbers tracked ubiquitous and regional nonsynonymous mutations, respectively. Expanded alpha and beta TCR counts within tumors tracked tumor mutation counts.

TCRdb passed the 5' RACE reads through MiXCR, listing each CDR3 protein once. The data contain 5,000 to 6,500 distinct CDR3 sequences, 4.8% of them singletons. The sample's time point: sample taken at primary tumor resection. Patients with untreated early-stage non-small cell lung cancer, numbering roughly 69, were the donors. Unsorted whole RNA from tumor, nontumor lung or frozen PBMC underwent sequencing. CDR1 is GTSNPN, CDR2 SVGIG, per germline (reference sequence). V was clipped by 0 bases and J by 4 bases, with 9 bases between them. The CDR3 is made up of 13 amino acids. The sequence derives from a male donor with early-stage non-small cell lung cancer. The V gene is TRBV30, the J gene TRBJ1-2, with a tentative D call TRBD1 (5 bases). Sequencing used lung tumor tissue, obtained at surgery. The CDR3 protein is CAWSVGRGYGYTF. In DNA form, the CDR3 reads TGTGCCTGGAGTGTAGGGAGGGGCTATGGCTACACCTTC.